This TCR beta chain was sequenced in a study of T-cell reconstitution after alpha-beta-depleted transplantation in children. Broader study findings: T-cell numbers and diversity one year post-transplant derived largely from freshly generated T cells. Some patients' high day-60 TCRbeta diversity was attributed to recipient cells surviving conditioning.

Germline V gives CDR1 SGHVS, CDR2 FNYEAQ. This CDR3 has 15 amino acids. V lost 0 bases to trimming and J lost 3 bases; unmatched junction nucleotides: 2. It was with unique molecular identifiers that the TCRbeta library was prepared. From the PCR reads, TCRdb called clonotypes with MiXCR, one entry per CDR3 protein. The sample includes around 670,000 distinct CDR3 sequences, 13% of them seen just once. This clonotype was seen repeatedly, ten times or more. No antigen is known for it. The sample consisted of PBMCs, taken before TCRalphabeta/CD19-depleted stem cell transplant. The rearrangement joins TRBV7-6 to TRBJ1-5, with 7 nucleotides matching TRBD1. The receptor comes from a girl aged 2 to 9 with congenital amegakaryocytic thrombocytopenia, due to receive a stem cell transplant. The CDR3 region has the DNA TGTGCCAGCAGCTTAGCCCAGGGGGTCAATCAGCCCCAGCATTTT. This gives the protein CASSLAQGVNQPQHF.